One sample yielded the 20 T cell receptor beta chains listed below, sequenced in a study of CD8+ T cells in alopecia areata. Once RNA had been extracted, it was reverse transcribed into cDNA to act as the sequencing template. Repertoires were generated with immunoSEQ multiplex PCR, while TCRdb's copy carries only in-frame clones and drops some. Of 200,000 or so clones listed, 57% were seen once; the top ten hold approximately 0.44%. Sequenced material: CD4+ T cells sorted from blood, taken at week 0. These receptor sequences come from a human donor with alopecia areata.

This clone was seen more than once but under ten times. The CDR3 loop is CASSAYRGGEKLFF. The CDR3 nucleotides are TGTGCCAGCAGCGCCTACAGGGGAGGGGAAAAACTGTTTTTT. This chain connects TRBV9 to TRBJ1-4, with TRBD1 matching 7 bases. CDR3 length equals 14 residues. Germline CDR1 reads SGDLS; CDR2 reads YYNGEE. V lost 3 bases, J lost 8 bases, and 7 bases stayed unmatched.

This clone has at least ten counts. The chain links TRBV19 to TRBJ1-4; D not resolved. This CDR3 has 14 residues. The V end lost 3 bases, the J end lost 5 bases, and 10 bases lay between the germline ends. Germline loops: CDR1 LNHDA, CDR2 SQIVND (reference sequence). The CDR3 sequence is CASSILGSNEKLFF. The CDR3 nucleotides read TGTGCCAGTAGTATTCTGGGGAGCAATGAAAAACTGTTTTTT.

V and J are TRBV29-1 and TRBJ2-3; D could derive from TRBD1 or TRBD2 (5 bases each). The CDR3 has 15 amino acids. The germline V gene encodes CDR1 SQVTM and CDR2 ANQGSEA. Trimming took off 6 bases at V and 2 bases at J, with 18 bases between the two ends. The CDR3 DNA reads TGCAGCGTCGGGACCAGCAAATTAATCACAGATACGCAGTATTTT. Protein: CSVGTSKLITDTQYF.

The J gene is TRBJ2-1, the V gene TRBV5-1; D perhaps matches TRBD2 (6 bases). With 2 bases removed from V and 0 bases from J, the gap between germline ends came to 15 bases. CDR1 and CDR2 (germline): SGHRS, YFSETQ. This CDR3 has 17 amino acids. CDR3 sequence reads: CASSFMESSDSYNEQFF. In DNA form, the CDR3 reads TGCGCCAGCAGCTTCATGGAGTCTAGCGACTCCTACAATGAGCAGTTCTTC.

This rearrangement joins TRBV30 to TRBJ2-2, with D tentatively TRBD1 or TRBD2 (5 bases each). Germline values: CDR1 GTSNPN, CDR2 SVGIG (reference sequence). There are 14 residues in the CDR3. The V gene lost 0 bases and the J gene lost 6 bases, with 11 bases spanning the gap. The CDR3 region has the DNA TGTGCCTGGAGTGTATTAGTGGGGGCCGGGGAGCTGTTTTTT. This encodes CAWSVLVGAGELFF.

The gene calls are TRBV4-1 and TRBJ2-7; 8 bases map to TRBD1. The length of the CDR3 is 15 residues. After removal of 1 base from V and 6 bases from J, the junction contained 8 bases not matched to a gene. Germline loops: CDR1 MGHRA, CDR2 YSYEKL. The DNA of the CDR3 is TGCGCCAGCAGCCAAGGCCGACAGGGGTTGGGCGAGCAGTACTTC. As protein: CASSQGRQGLGEQYF.

The CDR3 region has the DNA TGTGCCAGCAGCGTAGCGTCTAGCGGGCTCGGCGGGGAAAACATTCAGTACTTC. This encodes CASSVASSGLGGENIQYF. V is TRBV9 and J is TRBJ2-4; the match to TRBD2 covers 8 bases. In germline, CDR1 is SGDLS, CDR2 YYNGEE. J lost 5 bases, V lost 0 bases, and 13 bases had no gene match. CDR3 length: 18 residues.

This clone has only a few counts. The genes are TRBV2 and TRBJ2-7; D gene uncertain. V was clipped by 4 bases and J by 2 bases, with 0 bases between them. The CDR3 contains 10 residues. Germline assignment: CDR1 SNHLY and CDR2 FYNNEI. In DNA form, the CDR3 reads TGTGCCAGCAGTGCCTACGAGCAGTACTTC. Translating gives CASSAYEQYF.

The chain is built from TRBV29-1 and TRBJ2-1; 8 nucleotides agree with TRBD2. The V segment lost 0 bases and the J segment 2 bases; nucleotides outside the gene matches: 6. The CDR3 totals 16 residues. From germline, CDR1 is SQVTM and CDR2 ANQGSEA. CDR3 amino acids: CSVEDSRRGAYNEQFF. The CDR3 DNA follows: TGCAGCGTTGAAGATTCCCGGCGGGGGGCCTACAATGAGCAGTTCTTC.

This clone was counted between two and nine times. The chain uses TRBV29-1 and TRBJ1-2, with a weak D call TRBD1 (5 bases). V shed 4 bases and J shed 2 bases, with 17 bases lying between them. Looked up from germline, CDR1 is SQVTM and CDR2 is ANQGSEA. The length of the CDR3 is 15 residues. DNA of the CDR3: TGCAGCGTTGCGGGGCCACAGTCCCCCAACTATGGCTACACCTTC. Protein product: CSVAGPQSPNYGYTF.

This clone was picked up one time. The J gene is TRBJ1-2, the V gene TRBV4-1; possibly TRBD1 for D (5 bases). The CDR3 loop spans 18 amino acids. CDR1 MGHRA and CDR2 YSYEKL come from the germline V gene. V was trimmed by 4 bases and J by 8 bases, leaving 29 bases between them. CDR3 nucleotide sequence: TGCGCCAGCAGCCCCTCCACCGGGACGGACCCAAGGACCCACGGCTACACCTTC. As protein: CASSPSTGTDPRTHGYTF.

This clone has more than one count but fewer than ten. J is TRBJ1-3 and V is TRBV7-2; TRBD1 agrees at 10 bases. The CDR3 covers 17 residues. CDR1 and CDR2 (germline): SGHTA, FQGNSA. V dropped 1 base and J dropped 2; count of bases not matched to a gene: 5. This CDR3 reads CASSLVTGGATGNTIYF. CDR3 in DNA: TGTGCCAGCAGCTTAGTGACAGGGGGCGCGACTGGAAACACCATATATTTT.

V and J are TRBV19 and TRBJ1-2, with D uncertain. Germline V gene sequence: CDR1 LNHDA, CDR2 SQIVND (reference sequence). The CDR3 is made up of 11 amino acids. The V end lost 7 bases, the J end lost 5 bases, and 8 bases lay between the germline ends. The DNA of the CDR3 is TGTGCCAGTACGGATGCGTATGGCTACACCTTC. Amino acid sequence: CASTDAYGYTF. The complete variable domain, with remaining parts taken from reference TRBV19 and TRBJ1-2, reads DGGITQSPKYLFRKEGQNVTLSCEQNLNHDAMYWYRQDPGQGLRLIYYSQIVNDFQKGDIAEGYSVSREKKESFPLTVTSAQKNPTAFYLCASTDAYGYTFGSGTRLTVV.

The chain links TRBV29-1 to TRBJ1-2, with a possible D match to TRBD1 (6 bases). With 2 bases removed from V and 8 bases from J, the gap between germline ends came to 30 bases. The CDR3 runs 18 residues. Germline V CDR1 and CDR2: SQVTM, ANQGSEA. The CDR3 DNA is TGCAGCGTTGAACTAATCACTTCGGGGGGCATCAGCCCTAGGGGCTACACCTTC. Its translation: CSVELITSGGISPRGYTF.

This clone came up a few times. The genes are TRBV2 and TRBJ2-3; TRBD2 agrees at 7 bases. The CDR3 is made up of 13 amino acids. Losses at the gene ends were 5 bases for V and 5 bases for J; bases not matched to a gene: 4. Looked up from germline, CDR1 is SNHLY and CDR2 is FYNNEI. Here the CDR3 DNA reads TGTGCCAGCAGTCCGGGACTAAGAGATACGCAGTATTTT. It codes for CASSPGLRDTQYF.

This clone was seen just once. The chain couples TRBV27 to TRBJ2-4; no definite D call. This CDR3 is built from 14 residues. CDR1 and CDR2 from the germline V gene are MNHEY and SMNVEV (reference sequence). Trimming took 1 base from V and 1 from J, leaving 5 bases between them. CDR3 in DNA: TGTGCCAGCAGTTTATTGGGGGCCAAAAACATTCAGTACTTC. Residues: CASSLLGAKNIQYF.

The V gene is TRBV10-3, the J gene TRBJ2-5; D gene ambiguous. Deletions cut 6 bases from V and 1 base from J, with 12 bases between. This CDR3 spans 14 amino acids. CDR1 and CDR2 (germline): ENHRY, SYGVKD. The CDR3 region is CAISERPGQETQYF. For the CDR3, the DNA is TGTGCCATCAGCGAGCGACCGGGCCAAGAGACCCAGTACTTC.

The chain joins TRBV29-1 to TRBJ2-1; D gene uncertain. CDR3 length: 13 amino acids. The ends were cut back, 4 bases at V and 0 bases at J, with 7 bases in the middle. CDR1 SQVTM and CDR2 ANQGSEA come from the germline V gene. The CDR3 protein is CSVALASYNEQFF. The CDR3 coding sequence is TGCAGCGTTGCCCTCGCCTCCTACAATGAGCAGTTCTTC.

This clone has just a few counts. The chain combines TRBV2 with TRBJ1-2; D is possibly TRBD1 (5 bases). The germline CDR1 and CDR2 sequences are SNHLY and FYNNEI. The V end lost 7 bases, the J end lost 8 bases, and 20 bases lay between the germline ends. The CDR3 has 14 amino acids. For the CDR3, the DNA is TGTGCCAGCACTCGCCAGGGTCCCGGGGGAGGCTACACCTTC. The encoded protein is CASTRQGPGGGYTF.

This clone was seen more than once but under ten times. In nucleotides, the CDR3 is TGCAGCGTTGGGAGGCTAGCGGATATATACAATGAGCAGTTCTTC. This encodes CSVGRLADIYNEQFF. The chain couples TRBV29-1 to TRBJ2-1, with TRBD2 matching over 7 bases. V was pared by 4 bases and J by 4 bases, with 10 bases of the junction left unmatched. The V gene's germline CDR1 is SQVTM and CDR2 ANQGSEA. This CDR3 has 15 amino acids.